Presented here are 31 T cell receptor beta chains from one specimen sequenced in a study of HIV-infected patients and healthy controls. In TCRdb, the 5' RACE reads were re-called with MiXCR into one record per CDR3 protein. This table has around 64,000 distinct CDR3 sequences, approximately 15% appearing once. Sequencing was carried out using CD4+ T cells from blood. The receptors were gathered from a human donor in good health.

The chain carries TRBV7-2 and TRBJ2-7, with a weak D call TRBD2 (6 bases). CDR1 and CDR2 (germline): SGHTA, FQGNSA. The CDR3 sequence is 14 residues long. Trimming removed 4 bases at V and 3 bases at J, with 13 bases between. The CDR3 here is CASSWGLEGYEQYF. In DNA form, the CDR3 reads TGTGCCAGCAGCTGGGGACTGGAGGGCTACGAGCAGTACTTC. Complete variable domain (other parts from reference TRBV7-2 and TRBJ2-7): GAGVSQSPSNKVTEKGKDVELRCDPISGHTALYWYRQSLGQGLEFLIYFQGNSAPDKSGLPSDRFSAERTGGSVSTLTIQRTQQEDSAVYLCASSWGLEGYEQYFGPGTRLTVT.

This chain links TRBV24-1 with TRBJ2-1, with 11 positions matching TRBD2. This CDR3 contains 14 residues. Germline assignment: CDR1 KGHDR and CDR2 SFDVKD. After removal of 6 bases from V and 9 bases from J, the junction contained 6 bases not matched to a gene. CDR3 sequence: CATSSSGGWGEQFF. In nucleotides, the CDR3 is TGTGCCACCAGTTCTAGCGGGGGGTGGGGTGAGCAGTTCTTC.

This sequence joins TRBV7-2 and TRBJ2-3; weak D call: TRBD1 (6 bases). This CDR3 has 12 amino acids. Germline assignment: CDR1 SGHTA and CDR2 FQGNSA. Trimming removed 3 bases from V and 6 bases from J, with 7 bases in between. As DNA, the CDR3 is TGTGCCAGCAGCTTTACAGGGGATACGCAGTATTTT. Translation: CASSFTGDTQYF. Using reference TRBV7-2 and TRBJ2-3 for the parts outside the CDR3, the full variable domain is GAGVSQSPSNKVTEKGKDVELRCDPISGHTALYWYRQSLGQGLEFLIYFQGNSAPDKSGLPSDRFSAERTGGSVSTLTIQRTQQEDSAVYLCASSFTGDTQYFGPGTRLTVL.

The chain joins TRBV30 to TRBJ2-3; TRBD1 might be the D (6 bases). V was cut by 8 bases and J by 2 bases, with 17 bases left in between. Germline values: CDR1 GTSNPN, CDR2 SVGIG (reference sequence). This CDR3 has 14 residues. The CDR3 nucleotides are TGTGCCAGATCAACAGGGATTGACACAGATACGCAGTATTTT. This translates into CARSTGIDTDTQYF.

This clonotype was seen a few times. The V call is TRBV7-8, the J call TRBJ2-3, with a weak D call TRBD1 (6 bases). With 7 bases removed from V and 1 base from J, the gap between germline ends came to 15 bases. CDR1 is SGHVS and CDR2 is FQNEAQ in the germline V gene. The CDR3 is 15 residues long. CDR3 region: CASNLGNRGTDTQYF. In nucleotides, the CDR3 is TGTGCCAGCAACCTAGGAAACAGGGGCACAGATACGCAGTATTTT.

The chain combines TRBV20-1 with TRBJ1-5; 10 bases map to TRBD1. CDR1 is DFQATT and CDR2 is SNEGSKA in the germline V gene (reference sequence). The trim removed 4 bases at V and 5 bases at J, leaving 8 bases unmatched. This CDR3 spans 15 amino acids. CDR3 loop: CSATPGTGEDQPQHF. The CDR3 coding sequence is TGCAGTGCTACACCCGGGACAGGGGAGGATCAGCCCCAGCATTTT.

The chain joins TRBV5-5 to TRBJ1-4; D possibly corresponds to TRBD1 (5 bases). This CDR3 has 15 residues. Germline loops: CDR1 SGHKS, CDR2 YYEKEE (reference sequence). The ends were cut back, 5 bases at V and 7 bases at J, with 18 bases in the middle. For the CDR3, the DNA is TGTGCCAGCAGATTGAGCCCAGGGATGGGTGAAAAACTGTTTTTT. It is translated as CASRLSPGMGEKLFF.

This clonotype came up a few times. The chain uses TRBV5-1 and TRBJ1-1; possibly TRBD1 for D (5 bases). V lost 2 bases to trimming and J lost 5 bases, with 16 bases between them. Germline CDR1 reads SGHRS; CDR2 reads YFSETQ. This CDR3 comprises 15 residues. The CDR3 region is CASSLVIGARTEAFF. The CDR3 DNA sequence: TGCGCCAGCAGCTTAGTCATAGGGGCTAGAACTGAAGCTTTCTTT.

This clonotype has ten or more counts. The chain couples TRBV14 to TRBJ1-5, with D possibly matching TRBD1 (6 bases). V lost 1 base and J 9 bases, leaving 10 bases between the germline ends. The length of the CDR3 is 13 residues. Germline V gene lookup returns CDR1 SGHDN and CDR2 FVKESK. CDR3 region: CASSQGGRRPQHF. The CDR3 DNA reads TGTGCCAGCAGCCAAGGGGGGCGCCGGCCCCAGCATTTT.

The chain couples TRBV19 to TRBJ1-5; no firm D call. Germline V gene sequence: CDR1 LNHDA, CDR2 SQIVND (reference sequence). The CDR3 is 16 amino acids. V lost 6 bases and J 3 bases, leaving 18 bases between the germline ends. The CDR3 DNA reads TGTGCCAGTAGAACCAGTGCGGGCAGGCCCAATCAGCCCCAGCATTTT. The encoded protein is CASRTSAGRPNQPQHF.

In this sample, this clonotype turned up many times. The chain links TRBV5-6 to TRBJ1-5; a possible D gene is TRBD1 (5 bases). The CDR3 contains 16 residues. Trimming removed 0 bases at V and 2 bases at J, with 12 bases between. CDR1 and CDR2 from the germline V gene are SGHDT and YYEEEE. The CDR3 DNA sequence: TGTGCCAGCAGCTTGGGGGGCTTGCTGGGCAATCAGCCCCAGCATTTT. Its protein is CASSLGGLLGNQPQHF.

The chain joins TRBV7-3 to TRBJ2-7, with 12 bases matching TRBD2. This CDR3 is built from 17 residues. J was trimmed by 2 bases and V by 1 base; bases with no gene match: 6. Germline values: CDR1 SGHTA, CDR2 FQGTGA. For the CDR3, the DNA is TGTGCCAGCAGCTTAATGCCCCTAGCGGGAGGGCCCTACGAGCAGTACTTC. Translation: CASSLMPLAGGPYEQYF.

This clonotype was seen ten or more times. J is TRBJ1-2 and V is TRBV5-8; D might be TRBD1 (5 bases). This CDR3 spans 12 amino acids. CDR1 is SGHTS, CDR2 YDEGEE, per germline. The V end was cut by 2 bases, the J end by 4 bases, with 6 bases between. The CDR3 DNA follows: TGTGCCAGCAGCTTTACAGGCTATGGCTACACCTTC. Its protein product is CASSFTGYGYTF.

In this sample, this clonotype turned up many times. The chain recombines TRBV7-2 with TRBJ2-1; D ambiguous. Germline CDR1 is SGHTA and CDR2 is FQGNSA. The CDR3 covers 14 residues. Trimming pared 1 base from V and 4 bases from J, leaving 8 bases between. CDR3 residues: CASSLESGYNEQFF. CDR3 in DNA: TGTGCCAGCAGCTTAGAGTCCGGGTACAATGAGCAGTTCTTC.

The J gene is TRBJ2-3, the V gene TRBV6-6, with D possibly TRBD1 on 5 matching bases. V lost 2 bases to trimming and J lost 4 bases, with 10 bases between them. Per germline, CDR1 MNHNY and CDR2 SVGAGI (reference sequence). This CDR3 has 14 residues. CDR3 nucleotide sequence: TGTGCCAGCAGTTACGGTCAGGGCGCAGATACGCAGTATTTT. Its translation: CASSYGQGADTQYF.

The J gene is TRBJ1-2, the V gene TRBV20-1; D is ambiguous. V lost 5 bases, J lost 0 bases, and 10 bases lay in between. Germline values: CDR1 DFQATT, CDR2 SNEGSKA (reference sequence). The CDR3 length is 13 residues. CDR3 in amino acids: CSADGRANYGYTF. In nucleotides, the CDR3 is TGCAGTGCTGATGGACGTGCTAACTATGGCTACACCTTC.

This sequence joins TRBV13 and TRBJ2-7, with D perhaps TRBD1 or TRBD2 (5 bases each). Trimming took off 3 bases at V and 2 bases at J, with 20 bases between the two ends. This CDR3 is 17 amino acids long. In germline, CDR1 is PRHDT, CDR2 FYEKMQ (reference sequence). CDR3 sequence: CASSFSRDQRLAYEQYF. Here the CDR3 DNA reads TGTGCCAGCAGCTTTAGCCGGGACCAGCGTTTGGCCTACGAGCAGTACTTC.

CDR3 coding DNA: TGCGCCAGCAGCCCCCGTCAGGTATATATGGTGGATGGCTACACCTTC. Translated: CASSPRQVYMVDGYTF. The chain uses TRBV4-3 and TRBJ1-2; no clear D. V lost 4 bases and J lost 6, with 21 bases in between. Germline CDR1 LGHNA, CDR2 YSLEER. The CDR3 is 16 amino acids.

This clonotype was recorded a few times. The V call is TRBV7-2, the J call TRBJ2-7; TRBD1 or TRBD2 may be the D gene (5 bases each). This CDR3 has 19 amino acids. Trimming pared 2 bases from V and 2 bases from J, leaving 25 bases between. Germline V gives CDR1 SGHTA, CDR2 FQGNSA. Written as DNA, the CDR3 is TGTGCCAGCAGCTTAAGGCGGGCGGGTACAGGTCCGGAGCCCTACGAGCAGTACTTC. This sequence encodes CASSLRRAGTGPEPYEQYF.

This clonotype has ten or more counts. The V call is TRBV20-1, the J call TRBJ1-2, with a possible D match to TRBD1 (5 bases). The germline V and J ends were trimmed by 5 bases and 4 bases, with 11 bases remaining between them. CDR1 and CDR2 from the germline V gene are DFQATT and SNEGSKA (reference sequence). This CDR3 is 12 amino acids long. CDR3 nucleotide sequence: TGCAGTGCTCCGGGACCAACCTATGGCTACACCTTC. It codes for CSAPGPTYGYTF.

This clonotype has more than one count but fewer than ten. The chain couples TRBV7-2 to TRBJ2-7, with 10 bases lining up with TRBD2. V lost 4 bases, J lost 5 bases, and 8 bases stayed unmatched. Germline assignment: CDR1 SGHTA and CDR2 FQGNSA. The CDR3 contains 15 residues. Written as DNA, the CDR3 is TGTGCCAGCAGCTCGGAGCGGGGGGGCCCCCACGAGCAGTACTTC. Protein: CASSSERGGPHEQYF.

CDR3 bases: TGTGCCAGCAGTGAATCTCCCCACACAGATACGCAGTATTTT. Its translation is CASSESPHTDTQYF. The V and J genes are TRBV2 and TRBJ2-3, with D uncertain. CDR1 SNHLY and CDR2 FYNNEI come from the germline V gene. V lost 2 bases to trimming and J lost 2 bases, with 8 bases between them. This CDR3 is 14 amino acids long.

The table lists this clonotype with many counts. The chain carries TRBV20-1 and TRBJ2-7; D may match TRBD1 or TRBD2 (6 bases each). From germline, CDR1 is DFQATT and CDR2 SNEGSKA (reference sequence). The CDR3 totals 13 residues. The germline V and J ends were trimmed by 3 bases and 6 bases, with 15 bases remaining between them. The CDR3 DNA reads TGCAGTGCTAGTCCGGGGGCCCCACTCGAGCAGTACTTC. It specifies CSASPGAPLEQYF.

The chain couples TRBV4-3 to TRBJ2-2, with D tentatively TRBD2 (5 bases). Germline V gene lookup returns CDR1 LGHNA and CDR2 YSLEER. The length of the CDR3 is 17 residues. V dropped 0 bases and J dropped 7 bases, with 18 bases sitting between them. The CDR3 DNA is TGCGCCAGCAGCCAAGAAGTACGGAGCGGTAGGATCGGGGAGCTGTTTTTT. It codes for CASSQEVRSGRIGELFF.

This clonotype was seen more than once but under ten times. The V and J genes are TRBV27 and TRBJ1-1; weak D call: TRBD1 (5 bases). The CDR3 has 13 residues. Trimming removed 11 bases at V and 1 base at J, with 14 bases between. Germline assignment: CDR1 MNHEY and CDR2 SMNVEV (reference sequence). DNA of the CDR3: TGTGCCGCCCAAAGACAGAAGAACACTGAAGCTTTCTTT. Its translation is CAAQRQKNTEAFF.

The chain recombines TRBV20-1 with TRBJ1-4, with D unresolved. CDR1 and CDR2 from the germline V gene are DFQATT and SNEGSKA (reference sequence). The CDR3 is 16 residues long. V was cut by 0 bases and J by 7 bases, with 18 bases left in between. The CDR3 DNA sequence: TGCAGTGCTAGAGATCTAATGACGGGATTGGGTGAAAAACTGTTTTTT. It codes for CSARDLMTGLGEKLFF.

This clonotype occurred many times. This chain uses TRBV2 with TRBJ2-2; a possible D gene is TRBD1 (6 bases). This CDR3 comprises 13 residues. With 6 bases removed from V and 5 bases from J, the gap between germline ends came to 10 bases. Germline V gene sequence: CDR1 SNHLY, CDR2 FYNNEI. CDR3 sequence (DNA): TGTGCCAGCAGCAGGGGTGAAACCGGGGAGCTGTTTTTT. Its protein is CASSRGETGELFF.

With respect to this clonotype: A read error may be the cause here, since a much bigger clone is one base away. The chain has TRBV6-5 and TRBJ2-7; no definite D call. The germline V gene has CDR1 MNHEY and CDR2 SVGAGI. CDR3 length: 12 amino acids. The CDR3: CASGYLNGEQYF. The CDR3 bases are TGTGCCAGCGGTTACTTAAATGGGGAGCAGTACTTC.

This clonotype was detected only a few times. The chain links TRBV18 to TRBJ2-1, with 10 bases aligning to TRBD2. The CDR3 extends over 14 amino acids. CDR1 and CDR2 (germline): KGHSH, LQKENI. The V gene end was trimmed by 3 bases and the J gene end by 9 bases; junction bases not matched to a gene: 5. The DNA for the CDR3 is TGTGCCAGCTCACCGGGACTAGCGATCGGTGAGCAGTTCTTC. Translating it yields CASSPGLAIGEQFF.

The CDR3 protein is CASSNAGGLAGRGQFF. CDR3 nucleotide sequence: TGTGCCAGCAGCAACGCGGGAGGACTAGCGGGGCGTGGGCAGTTCTTC. This rearrangement joins TRBV6-2 or TRBV6-3 to TRBJ2-1; 12 bases align to TRBD2. Germline V gene data show CDR1 as MNHEY and CDR2 as SVGEGT. This CDR3 spans 16 amino acids. Trimming cost V 6 bases and J 12 bases; bases outside gene matches: 15.

This chain joins TRBV2 and TRBJ1-6, with a tentative D call TRBD1 (6 bases). This CDR3 has 14 amino acids. Germline values: CDR1 SNHLY, CDR2 FYNNEI. V lost 6 bases to trimming and J lost 6 bases, with 12 bases between them. CDR3 in DNA: TGTGCCAGCAGGCGTCAGGGGACTAATTCACCCCTCCACTTT. Amino acid sequence: CASRRQGTNSPLHF.